The clone carrying this T cell receptor (beta chain) was found many times. The antigen is not known. No fewer than 7 million PBMCs went into each sample. This entry belongs to a study of blood T cells in healthy people across ages. After removal of 6 bases from V and 4 bases from J, the junction contained 7 bases not matched to a gene. CDR1 and CDR2 from the germline V gene are MRHNA and SNTAGT. The CDR3 covers 14 residues. For the second PCR, which ran for 7 to 11 cycles, a sample-barcoded 5' primer and a J-beta primer mix were used. TCRdb used MiXCR to reprocess the 5' RACE reads, holding one entry per CDR3 protein. The sample records 700,000 to 800,000 distinct CDR3 sequences, roughly 43% being singletons. Study-wide findings and caveats: Correlation between TCR beta diversity and naive T cell percentage was strong.

This receptor was obtained from a woman aged 55 to 70 in good health. The gene calls are TRBV6-4 and TRBJ1-2; the match to TRBD1 covers 8 bases. The sequenced sample consisted of blood. CDR3 sequence: CASSPAGQGYGYTF. CDR3 coding DNA: TGTGCCAGCAGCCCGGCCGGACAGGGCTATGGCTACACCTTC.